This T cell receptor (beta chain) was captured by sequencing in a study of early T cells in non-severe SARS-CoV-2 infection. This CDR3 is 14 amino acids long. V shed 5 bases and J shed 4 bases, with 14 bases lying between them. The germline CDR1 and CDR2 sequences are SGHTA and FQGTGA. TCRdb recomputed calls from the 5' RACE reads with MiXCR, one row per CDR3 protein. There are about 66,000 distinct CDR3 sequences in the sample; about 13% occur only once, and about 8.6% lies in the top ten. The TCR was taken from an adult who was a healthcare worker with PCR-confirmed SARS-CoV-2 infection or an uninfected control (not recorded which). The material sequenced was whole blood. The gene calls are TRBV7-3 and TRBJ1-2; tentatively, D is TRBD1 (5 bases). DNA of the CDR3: TGTGCCAGCAGCCCAGGGAGTCGAGGCTATGGCTACACCTTC. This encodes CASSPGSRGYGYTF. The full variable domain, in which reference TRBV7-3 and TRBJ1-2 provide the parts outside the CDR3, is GAGVSQTPSNKVTEKGKYVELRCDPISGHTALYWYRQSLGQGPEFLIYFQGTGAADDSGLPNDRFFAVRPEGSVSTLKIQRTERGDSAVYLCASSPGSRGYGYTFGSGTRLTVV.